These 30 T cell receptor beta chains share one sample of origin, sequenced in a study of yellow fever vaccine responses in identical twins (dated 2018 in TCRdb). The library was generated by RT-PCR. For sequencing, an Illumina HiSeq 2500 was employed. TCRdb's own reprocessing of the public reads used fastp at Q25 and MiXCR and kept productive beta chains. Rows merge per CDR3 protein into single entries with the most common DNA and genes. The sample profile shows 30,000 to 40,000 distinct CDR3 sequences; about 63% of them were found once. The top ten clones comprise about 4.6% of the sample. The material was T cells from blood (PBMCs), unsorted or a sorted subset (not recorded which), obtained before or after yellow fever vaccination (not recorded which). The receptors were gathered from a woman aged 18-29 years who received the yellow fever vaccine. Donor details come from another sample of the same person, matched by shared clones.

This clonotype has a single count. The chain has TRBV7-8 and TRBJ1-2; D remains unclear. CDR3 length: 12 amino acids. CDR1 is SGHVS and CDR2 is FQNEAQ in the germline V gene. The germline V and J ends were trimmed by 1 base and 4 bases, with 4 bases remaining between them. CDR3 coding DNA: TGTGCCAGCAGCTTAGGATCCTATGGCTACACCTTC. Translating it yields CASSLGSYGYTF. Full variable domain (missing parts from reference TRBV7-8 and TRBJ1-2): GAGVSQSPRYKVAKRGQDVALRCDPISGHVSLFWYQQALGQGPEFLTYFQNEAQLDKSGLPSDRFFAERPEGSVSTLKIQRTQQEDSAVYLCASSLGSYGYTFGSGTRLTVV.

V and J are TRBV2 and TRBJ2-5; D possibly corresponds to TRBD2 (6 bases). The V and J ends lost 0 bases and 4 bases respectively, with 12 bases between them. Germline assignment: CDR1 SNHLY and CDR2 FYNNEI. The CDR3 sequence is 15 residues long. The chain's CDR3 is CASSEAQLAAETQYF. The CDR3 DNA reads TGTGCCAGCAGTGAAGCCCAACTAGCTGCAGAGACCCAGTACTTC.

This chain connects TRBV6-2 or TRBV6-3 to TRBJ1-3; D unresolved. V gave up 2 bases and J gave up 0 bases, with 14 bases separating them. This CDR3 comprises 17 residues. Germline V gene sequence: CDR1 MNHEY, CDR2 SVGEGT. The CDR3 protein is CASSYTNSVSSGNTIYF. The CDR3 DNA reads TGTGCCAGCAGTTACACAAACAGCGTTAGCTCTGGAAACACCATATATTTT.

The V gene is TRBV11-2, the J gene TRBJ1-1, with D unresolved. Between the trimmed V and J ends, which lost 7 bases and 1 base, there was a span of 13 bases. The CDR3 is 14 residues long. Germline lookup yields CDR1 SGHAT and CDR2 FQNNGV. CDR3 region: CASNVERGNTEAFF. Here the CDR3 DNA reads TGTGCCAGCAATGTGGAACGGGGGAACACTGAAGCTTTCTTT.

V is TRBV6-5 and J is TRBJ1-1, with 7 bases fitting TRBD1. Losses at the gene ends were 4 bases for V and 3 bases for J; bases not matched to a gene: 11. The CDR3 loop spans 16 amino acids. From germline, CDR1 is MNHEY and CDR2 SVGAGI. This CDR3 is CASSFTTAQGDTEAFF. In DNA form, the CDR3 reads TGTGCCAGCAGTTTTACGACAGCTCAGGGGGACACTGAAGCTTTCTTT.

The chain uses TRBV6-1 and TRBJ2-3; 12 nucleotides agree with TRBD2. The ends lost 5 bases at V and 6 bases at J; junction bases unmatched: 3. The length of the CDR3 is 14 residues. Germline V gene sequence: CDR1 MNHNS, CDR2 SASEGT. This CDR3 reads CASSPTSGSDTQYF. The CDR3, as DNA: TGTGCCAGCAGTCCGACTAGCGGGAGTGATACGCAGTATTTT.

V and J are TRBV11-3 and TRBJ2-5; TRBD1 or TRBD2 may be the D gene (5 bases each). V lost 2 bases to trimming and J lost 3 bases, with 7 bases between them. The CDR3 is 13 amino acids. The germline V gene has CDR1 SGHNT and CDR2 YENEEA. The CDR3 spells CASSLQGEETQYF. The CDR3 DNA reads TGTGCCAGCAGCTTACAGGGAGAAGAGACCCAGTACTTC.

The V and J genes are TRBV29-1 and TRBJ1-1, with TRBD1 as a possible D gene (5 bases). CDR1 is SQVTM and CDR2 is ANQGSEA in the germline V gene. The CDR3 sequence is 13 residues long. V lost 2 bases, J lost 4 bases, and 11 bases lay in between. CDR3: CSVERGPGTEAFF. CDR3 sequence (DNA): TGCAGCGTTGAACGGGGCCCGGGCACTGAAGCTTTCTTT.

The chain has TRBV6-5 and TRBJ1-5; 8 bases match TRBD1. The CDR3 is 15 amino acids. J gave up 4 bases and V 2 bases, and 4 bases lay outside the gene matches. Germline V gives CDR1 MNHEY, CDR2 SVGAGI. CDR3 nucleotides: TGTGCCAGCAGTTACCTGGGGGACAGGAATCAGCCCCAGCATTTT. Protein sequence: CASSYLGDRNQPQHF.

The gene calls are TRBV7-6 and TRBJ1-3; D possibly corresponds to TRBD1 (5 bases). The CDR3 is 15 amino acids. The germline V gene encodes CDR1 SGHVS and CDR2 FNYEAQ. With 5 bases removed from V and 4 bases from J, the gap between germline ends came to 15 bases. CDR3 loop: CASSVRDSPGNTIYF. CDR3 bases: TGTGCCAGCAGCGTTCGCGACAGCCCGGGAAACACCATATATTTT.

This chain uses TRBV11-3 with TRBJ2-1; 11 nucleotides line up with TRBD2. CDR3 length: 16 residues. Germline CDR1 and CDR2: SGHNT and YENEEA. J was trimmed by 1 base and V by 5 bases; bases with no gene match: 4. CDR3 nucleotide sequence: TGTGCCAGCAGCCCGACTAGCGGGGTGTCCTACAATGAGCAGTTCTTC. Its translation: CASSPTSGVSYNEQFF.

The rearrangement links TRBV12-3 or TRBV12-4 to TRBJ2-1; a possible D gene is TRBD2 (5 bases). This CDR3 contains 15 residues. V was trimmed by 2 bases and J by 2 bases, leaving 10 bases between them. The DNA for the CDR3 is TGTGCCAGCAGTTTATCGGGAAACACCTACAATGAGCAGTTCTTC. This encodes CASSLSGNTYNEQFF.

This rearrangement joins TRBV24-1 to TRBJ2-5; TRBD1 might be the D (6 bases). Deletions cut 2 bases from V and 5 bases from J, with 11 bases between. This CDR3 is built from 14 residues. The V gene's germline CDR1 is KGHDR and CDR2 SFDVKD. This CDR3 reads CATSDSGGGETQYF. In nucleotides, the CDR3 is TGTGCCACCAGTGATTCTGGGGGCGGGGAGACCCAGTACTTC.

This chain connects TRBV4-1 to TRBJ2-1; no clear D. Germline V gene lookup returns CDR1 MGHRA and CDR2 YSYEKL. The CDR3 has 14 amino acids. Between the trimmed V and J ends, which lost 0 bases and 4 bases, there was a span of 7 bases. CDR3: CASSQDPDYNEQFF. CDR3 DNA: TGCGCCAGCAGCCAAGATCCGGATTACAATGAGCAGTTCTTC.

The rearrangement uses TRBV5-5 and TRBJ1-3; 9 bases line up with TRBD1. The V segment lost 2 bases and the J segment 0 bases; nucleotides outside the gene matches: 3. The CDR3 totals 16 residues. Germline V gene lookup returns CDR1 SGHKS and CDR2 YYEKEE (reference sequence). CDR3 in DNA: TGTGCCAGCAGCTTAGGGACAGGGCCCTCTGGAAACACCATATATTTT. Encoded protein: CASSLGTGPSGNTIYF. The full variable domain, its missing parts supplied by reference TRBV5-5 and TRBJ1-3, is DAGVTQSPTHLIKTRGQQVTLRCSPISGHKSVSWYQQVLGQGPQFIFQYYEKEERGRGNFPDRFSARQFPNYSSELNVNALLLGDSALYLCASSLGTGPSGNTIYFGEGSWLTVV.

V usage is TRBV10-3 and J usage is TRBJ2-1; no firm D call. CDR3 length equals 14 residues. V dropped 6 bases and J dropped 6 bases, with 15 bases sitting between them. Germline values: CDR1 ENHRY, CDR2 SYGVKD. This CDR3 is CAIRQTDSANEQFF. The CDR3 coding sequence is TGTGCCATCAGACAAACCGACTCAGCCAATGAGCAGTTCTTC.

This clonotype was seen a few times. This chain links TRBV4-1 with TRBJ1-6; D may be TRBD1 (6 bases). CDR1 and CDR2 from the germline V gene are MGHRA and YSYEKL. Trimming took off 1 base at V and 7 bases at J, with 11 bases between the two ends. This CDR3 comprises 15 residues. CDR3 nucleotide sequence: TGCGCCAGCAGCCAAGGGACAGTGGGAAATTCACCCCTCCACTTT. Its protein is CASSQGTVGNSPLHF.

In DNA form, the CDR3 reads TGTGCCACCCAAATGACAGGCTTGATAAGCTCTGGAAACACCATATATTTT. This codes for CATQMTGLISSGNTIYF. The chain uses TRBV10-3 and TRBJ1-3; a weak D match, TRBD1 (6 bases). V gave up 10 bases and J gave up 0 bases, with 22 bases separating them. Germline CDR1 and CDR2: ENHRY and SYGVKD. This CDR3 is built from 17 residues.

The chain has TRBV7-9 and TRBJ1-5; no reliable D call. This CDR3 has 12 amino acids. Germline CDR1 is SEHNR and CDR2 is FQNEAQ (reference sequence). The V end lost 3 bases, the J end lost 3 bases, and 3 bases lay between the germline ends. The CDR3 DNA follows: TGTGCCAGCAGCTTTCCCAATCAGCCCCAGCATTTT. Its protein product is CASSFPNQPQHF.

This clonotype was seen only a few times. The rearrangement links TRBV6-1 to TRBJ2-1, with D tentatively TRBD1 or TRBD2 (5 bases each). V lost 6 bases and J 0 bases, leaving 9 bases between the germline ends. Germline CDR1 MNHNS, CDR2 SASEGT. This CDR3 spans 14 amino acids. The CDR3 nucleotides read TGTGCCAGCAGACGGGACGCCTCCTACAATGAGCAGTTCTTC. It translates to CASRRDASYNEQFF.

The chain recombines TRBV27 with TRBJ2-2; D ambiguous. Germline-derived CDR1 and CDR2 are MNHEY and SMNVEV (reference sequence). Trimming pared 2 bases from V and 7 bases from J, leaving 14 bases between. This CDR3 has 15 residues. The chain's CDR3 is CASSLRLGSDGELFF. CDR3 nucleotide sequence: TGTGCCAGCAGTTTAAGGCTAGGGTCCGACGGGGAGCTGTTTTTT.

DNA of the CDR3: TGCGCCAGCACGGAGGGAGCCGGGGAGCTGTTTTTT. Its protein product is CASTEGAGELFF. The chain has TRBV4-3 and TRBJ2-2; possible D gene TRBD2, 6 bases. This CDR3 region has 12 residues. Trimming removed 7 bases from V and 6 bases from J, with 9 bases in between. Looked up from germline, CDR1 is LGHNA and CDR2 is YSLEER.

The CDR3 region is CASSQISGRGQGNIQYF. The DNA of the CDR3 is TGTGCCAGCAGCCAAATTTCTGGCAGGGGGCAGGGGAACATTCAGTACTTC. The chain combines TRBV3-1 with TRBJ2-4; 8 bases agree with TRBD1. Germline assignment: CDR1 LGHDT and CDR2 YNNKEL (reference sequence). V trimming: 2 bases; J trimming: 7 bases; junction bases outside the gene matches: 13. The CDR3 has 17 amino acids.

The sample holds one count of this clonotype. The gene calls are TRBV7-3 and TRBJ2-1; D not resolved. CDR1 and CDR2 from the germline V gene are SGHTA and FQGTGA. V dropped 5 bases and J dropped 9 bases, with 11 bases sitting between them. The CDR3 sequence is 12 residues long. The CDR3 reads CASSHEGPEQFF. CDR3 coding DNA: TGTGCCAGCAGCCACGAAGGCCCTGAGCAGTTCTTC.

This clonotype was counted only a few times. The V call is TRBV18, the J call TRBJ2-5; TRBD2 agrees at 7 bases. This CDR3 has 16 residues. Germline-derived CDR1 and CDR2 are KGHSH and LQKENI. Losses at the gene ends were 0 bases for V and 5 bases for J; bases not matched to a gene: 9. CDR3 amino acids: CASSPPPGRVKETQYF. The CDR3 DNA follows: TGTGCCAGCTCACCACCTCCAGGGAGGGTCAAGGAGACCCAGTACTTC.

This clonotype was counted between two and nine times. This chain connects TRBV20-1 to TRBJ2-1, with D perhaps TRBD1 (6 bases). The CDR3 runs 12 residues. Trimming took 6 bases from V and 10 from J, leaving 16 bases between them. The germline V gene has CDR1 DFQATT and CDR2 SNEGSKA (reference sequence). CDR3 loop: CSAINRVWEQFF. The CDR3 DNA reads TGCAGTGCCATAAACAGGGTTTGGGAGCAGTTCTTC.

The CDR3 protein is CASCNPGRPQHF. The CDR3 coding sequence is TGTGCCTCCTGCAACCCGGGTCGGCCCCAGCATTTT. J is TRBJ1-5 and V is TRBV6-1; D ambiguous. Trimming left V 11 bases short and J 9 bases short, with 17 bases between. CDR3 length: 12 amino acids. Germline assignment: CDR1 MNHNS and CDR2 SASEGT.

This clonotype was counted a single time. CDR3 amino acids: CASSTELSSYNEQFF. In DNA, the CDR3 is TGTGCCAGCAGTACAGAGCTAAGCTCCTACAATGAGCAGTTCTTC. The chain links TRBV2 to TRBJ2-1; D call uncertain. Germline V gene data show CDR1 as SNHLY and CDR2 as FYNNEI. V shed 5 bases and J shed 0 bases, with 11 bases lying between them. This CDR3 has 15 amino acids.

This clonotype has just a few counts. The V call is TRBV3-1, the J call TRBJ2-1; TRBD2 might be the D (5 bases). The CDR3 length is 14 residues. From germline, CDR1 is LGHDT and CDR2 YNNKEL (reference sequence). V lost 3 bases to trimming and J lost 0 bases, with 6 bases between them. The DNA for the CDR3 is TGTGCCAGCAGCCAGGGGAGCTCCTACAATGAGCAGTTCTTC. It specifies CASSQGSSYNEQFF.

The V gene is TRBV2, the J gene TRBJ2-1; 12 nucleotides line up with TRBD2. The germline gives CDR1 SNHLY, CDR2 FYNNEI. With 6 bases clipped from V and 6 bases from J, the junction kept 12 bases outside the gene matches. The CDR3 loop spans 17 amino acids. In nucleotides, the CDR3 is TGTGCCAGCAGGACCGCCGGGGGACTAGCGGGTAGCAATGAGCAGTTCTTC. It yields the protein CASRTAGGLAGSNEQFF.